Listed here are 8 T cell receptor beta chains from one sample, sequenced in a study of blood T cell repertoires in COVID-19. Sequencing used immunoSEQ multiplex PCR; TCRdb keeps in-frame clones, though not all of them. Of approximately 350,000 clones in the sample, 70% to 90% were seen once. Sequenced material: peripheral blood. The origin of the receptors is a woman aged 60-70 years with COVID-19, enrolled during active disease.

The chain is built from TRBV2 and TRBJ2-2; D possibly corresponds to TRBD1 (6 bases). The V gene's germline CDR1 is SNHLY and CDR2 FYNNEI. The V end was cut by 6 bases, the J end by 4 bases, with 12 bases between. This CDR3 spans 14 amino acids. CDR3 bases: TGTGCCAGCAGACTGACAGGATCCACCGGGGAGCTGTTTTTT. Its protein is CASRLTGSTGELFF.

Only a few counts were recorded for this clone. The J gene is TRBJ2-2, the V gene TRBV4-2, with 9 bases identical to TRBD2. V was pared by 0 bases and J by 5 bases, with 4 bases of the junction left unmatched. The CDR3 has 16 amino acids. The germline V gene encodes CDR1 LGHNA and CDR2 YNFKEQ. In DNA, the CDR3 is TGTGCCAGCAGCCAAGATGCTAGCGGGGAGACCGGGGAGCTGTTTTTT. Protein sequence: CASSQDASGETGELFF.

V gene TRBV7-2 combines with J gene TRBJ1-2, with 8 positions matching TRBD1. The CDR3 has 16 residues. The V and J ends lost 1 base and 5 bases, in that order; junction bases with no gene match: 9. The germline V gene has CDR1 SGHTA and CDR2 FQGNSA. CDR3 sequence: CASSLGGQGRWYGYTF. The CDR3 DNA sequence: TGTGCCAGCAGCTTAGGTGGACAGGGCCGCTGGTATGGCTACACCTTC.

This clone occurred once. The CDR3 DNA reads as TGTGCCAGTACCCGGACAGTTAGTAACTATGGCTACACCTTC. It yields the protein CASTRTVSNYGYTF. V is TRBV19 and J is TRBJ1-2, with D maybe TRBD1 (6 bases). Germline loops: CDR1 LNHDA, CDR2 SQIVND (reference sequence). V was pared by 7 bases and J by 1 base, with 13 bases between. CDR3 length: 14 residues.

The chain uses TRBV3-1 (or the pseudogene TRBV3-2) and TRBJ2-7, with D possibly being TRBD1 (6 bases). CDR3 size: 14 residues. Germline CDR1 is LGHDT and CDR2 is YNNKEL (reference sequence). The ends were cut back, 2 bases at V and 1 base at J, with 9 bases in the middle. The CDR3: CASSQQGTSYEQYF. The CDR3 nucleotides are TGTGCCAGCAGCCAACAGGGGACATCCTACGAGCAGTACTTC.

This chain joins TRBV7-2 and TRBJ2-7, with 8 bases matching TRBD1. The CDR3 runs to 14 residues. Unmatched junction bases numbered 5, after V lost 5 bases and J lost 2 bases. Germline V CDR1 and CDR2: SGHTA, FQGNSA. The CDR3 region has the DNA TGTGCCAGCAGCACCGGACAGGGTACCTACGAGCAGTACTTC. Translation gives CASSTGQGTYEQYF.

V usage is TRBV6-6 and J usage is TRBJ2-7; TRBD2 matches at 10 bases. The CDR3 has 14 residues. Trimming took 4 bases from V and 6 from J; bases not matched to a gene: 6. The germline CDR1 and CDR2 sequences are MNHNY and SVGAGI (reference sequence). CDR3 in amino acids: CASSFPAGGGEQYF. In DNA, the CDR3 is TGTGCCAGCAGTTTCCCAGCGGGGGGGGGCGAGCAGTACTTC.

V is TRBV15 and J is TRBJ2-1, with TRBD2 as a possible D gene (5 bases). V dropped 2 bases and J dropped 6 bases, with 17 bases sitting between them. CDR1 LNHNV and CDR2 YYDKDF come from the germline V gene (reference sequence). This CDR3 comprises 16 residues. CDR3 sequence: CATSRLSYGGSNEQFF. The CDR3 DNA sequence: TGTGCCACCAGCAGACTAAGCTACGGAGGTAGCAATGAGCAGTTCTTC.